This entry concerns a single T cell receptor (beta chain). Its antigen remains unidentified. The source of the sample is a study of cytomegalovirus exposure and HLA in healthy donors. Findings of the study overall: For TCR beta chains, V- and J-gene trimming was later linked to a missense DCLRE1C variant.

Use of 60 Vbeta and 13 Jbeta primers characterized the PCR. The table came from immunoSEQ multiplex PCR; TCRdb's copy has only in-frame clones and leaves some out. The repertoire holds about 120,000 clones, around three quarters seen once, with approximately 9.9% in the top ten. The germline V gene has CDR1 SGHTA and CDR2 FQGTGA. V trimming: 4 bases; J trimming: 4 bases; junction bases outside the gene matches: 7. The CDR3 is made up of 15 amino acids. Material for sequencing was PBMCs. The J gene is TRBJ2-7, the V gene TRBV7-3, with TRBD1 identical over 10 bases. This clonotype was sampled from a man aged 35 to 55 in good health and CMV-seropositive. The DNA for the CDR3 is TGTGCCAGCAGCTCATCCGGGACAGGGGTTTACGAGCAGTACTTC. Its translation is CASSSSGTGVYEQYF.